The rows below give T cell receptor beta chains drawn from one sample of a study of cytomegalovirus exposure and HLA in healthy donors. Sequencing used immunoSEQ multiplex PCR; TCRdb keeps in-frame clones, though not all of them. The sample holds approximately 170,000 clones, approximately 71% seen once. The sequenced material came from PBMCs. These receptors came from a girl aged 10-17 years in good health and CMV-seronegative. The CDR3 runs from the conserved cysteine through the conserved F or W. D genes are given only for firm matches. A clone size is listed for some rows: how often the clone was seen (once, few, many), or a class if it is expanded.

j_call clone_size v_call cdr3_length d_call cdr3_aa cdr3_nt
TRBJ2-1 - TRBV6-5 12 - CASSYSTDEQFF TGTGCCAGCAGTTACTCGACAGATGAGCAGTTCTTC
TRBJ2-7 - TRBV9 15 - CASSVEAGRSYEQYF TGTGCCAGCAGCGTAGAGGCGGGACGCTCCTACGAGCAGTACTTC
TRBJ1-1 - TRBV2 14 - CASSDLVVGTEAFF TGTGCCAGCAGTGATCTGGTCGTCGGCACTGAAGCTTTCTTT
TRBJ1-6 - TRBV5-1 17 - CASSLRGGVWLNSPLHF TGCGCCAGCAGCTTGAGGGGAGGTGTCTGGTTGAATTCACCCCTCCACTTT
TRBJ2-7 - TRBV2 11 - CASGGGHEQYF TGTGCCAGTGGAGGTGGACACGAGCAGTACTTC
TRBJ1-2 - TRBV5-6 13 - CASSRETYYGYTF TGTGCCAGCAGCCGGGAGACCTACTATGGCTACACCTTC
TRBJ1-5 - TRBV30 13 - CAWGVGSNQPQHF TGTGCCTGGGGAGTGGGTAGCAATCAGCCCCAGCATTTT
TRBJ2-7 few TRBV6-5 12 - CASSPGVYEQYF TGTGCCAGCAGTCCCGGGGTCTACGAGCAGTACTTC
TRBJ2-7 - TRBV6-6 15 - CASTLGGPLYYEQYF TGTGCCAGCACCCTGGGGGGACCACTTTACTACGAGCAGTACTTC
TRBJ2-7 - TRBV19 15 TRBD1 CASSIGPGQHYEQYF TGTGCCAGTAGTATCGGTCCGGGACAGCACTACGAGCAGTACTTC
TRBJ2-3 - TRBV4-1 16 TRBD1 CASSQDRDSYTDTQYF TGCGCCAGCAGCCAAGATAGGGACAGCTACACAGATACGCAGTATTTT
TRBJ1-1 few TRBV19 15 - CASSIQSRVGTEAFF TGTGCCAGTAGTATACAGAGCAGGGTAGGGACTGAAGCTTTCTTT
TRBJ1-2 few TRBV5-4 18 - CASSLAWSRGASDYGYTF TGTGCCAGCAGCTTGGCATGGAGTCGGGGGGCGTCGGACTATGGCTACACCTTC
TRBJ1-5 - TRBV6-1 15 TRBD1 CASNHQVGGKGPQHF TGTGCCAGCAACCACCAGGTAGGGGGCAAGGGGCCCCAGCATTTT
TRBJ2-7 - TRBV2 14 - CASSQGRDSYEQYF TGTGCCAGCAGCCAAGGGCGGGACTCCTACGAGCAGTACTTC
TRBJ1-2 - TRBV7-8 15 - CASSLDYRDNYGYTF TGTGCCAGCAGCTTAGATTACAGAGATAACTATGGCTACACCTTC
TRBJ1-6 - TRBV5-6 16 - CASIRWGGPYNSPLHF TGTGCCAGCATCCGATGGGGGGGACCCTATAATTCACCCCTCCACTTT
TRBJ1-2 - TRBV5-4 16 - CASSRGTITRTEGYTF TGTGCCAGCAGCCGCGGTACTATTACTAGGACAGAGGGCTACACCTTC
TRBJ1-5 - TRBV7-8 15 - CASSSGQDRNQPQHF TGTGCCAGCAGCTCTGGACAAGATCGGAATCAGCCCCAGCATTTT
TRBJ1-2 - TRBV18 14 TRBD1 CASSPGGGDYGYTF TGTGCCAGCTCACCAGGAGGGGGCGACTATGGCTACACCTTC
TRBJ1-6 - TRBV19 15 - CASTPGPGYNSPLHF TGTGCCAGTACCCCAGGCCCAGGATATAATTCACCCCTCCACTTT
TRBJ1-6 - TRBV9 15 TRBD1 CASSVAQGASSPLHF TGTGCCAGCAGCGTAGCACAGGGGGCCAGTTCACCCCTCCACTTT
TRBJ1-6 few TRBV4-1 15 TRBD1 CASSLPDRESSPLHF TGCGCCAGCAGCCTTCCGGACAGGGAAAGTTCACCCCTCCACTTT
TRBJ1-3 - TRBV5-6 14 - CASSFAIFGDTIYF TGTGCCAGCAGCTTCGCCATTTTCGGGGACACCATATATTTT
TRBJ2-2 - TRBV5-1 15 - CASSLREDYTGELFF TGCGCCAGCAGCTTGAGGGAGGATTACACCGGGGAGCTGTTTTTT
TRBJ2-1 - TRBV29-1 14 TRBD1 CSVDQKGAVNEQFF TGCAGCGTTGATCAGAAGGGGGCTGTCAATGAGCAGTTCTTC
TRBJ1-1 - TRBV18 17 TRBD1 CASSPTPTGQGRYGAFF TGTGCCAGCTCACCTACGCCCACCGGACAGGGAAGGTATGGAGCTTTCTTT
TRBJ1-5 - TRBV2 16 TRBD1 CASRYSRQGSGQPQHF TGTGCCAGCAGGTACAGTCGACAGGGATCGGGACAGCCCCAGCATTTT
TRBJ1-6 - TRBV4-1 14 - CASSPLGGGSPLHF TGCGCCAGCAGCCCCCTGGGGGGAGGATCACCCCTCCACTTT
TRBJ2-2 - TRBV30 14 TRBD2 CASTSGGGTGELFF TGTGCCTCCACTAGCGGGGGAGGCACCGGGGAGCTGTTTTTT
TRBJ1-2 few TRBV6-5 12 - CASRSPLYGYTF TGTGCCAGCAGATCCCCGTTGTATGGCTACACCTTC
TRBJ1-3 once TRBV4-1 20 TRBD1 CASSQARGGWTGGTGNTIYF TGCGCCAGCAGCCAAGCCCGAGGGGGCTGGACAGGGGGGACTGGAAACACCATATATTTT
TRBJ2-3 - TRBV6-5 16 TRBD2 CASSYSAGGLTDTQYF TGTGCCAGCAGTTACTCTGCGGGGGGTCTCACAGATACGCAGTATTTT
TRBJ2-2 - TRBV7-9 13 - CASLLSGTGELFF TGTGCCAGCCTCCTTTCGGGGACCGGGGAGCTGTTTTTT
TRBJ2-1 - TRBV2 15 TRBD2 CASRELAGGYNEQFF TGTGCCAGCAGGGAACTAGCGGGGGGGTACAATGAGCAGTTCTTC
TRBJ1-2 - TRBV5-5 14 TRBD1 CASSQDRGNYGYTF TGTGCCAGCAGCCAGGACAGGGGCAACTATGGCTACACCTTC
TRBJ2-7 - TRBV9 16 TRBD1 CASSVGQGSSTYEQYF TGTGCCAGCAGCGTAGGACAGGGTTCTTCCACCTACGAGCAGTACTTC
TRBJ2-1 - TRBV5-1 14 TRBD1 CASSLGDSHNEQFF TGCGCCAGCAGCTTGGGGGACAGCCACAATGAGCAGTTCTTC
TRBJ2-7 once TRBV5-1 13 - CASSLDGAYEQYF TGCGCCAGCAGCTTAGACGGAGCCTACGAGCAGTACTTC
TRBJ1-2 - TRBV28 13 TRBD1 CASSSQGIYGYTF TGTGCCAGCAGTTCACAGGGGATCTATGGCTACACCTTC
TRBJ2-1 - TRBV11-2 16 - CASSGNRLSSYNEQFF TGTGCCAGCAGCGGGAACAGGTTGAGCTCCTACAATGAGCAGTTCTTC
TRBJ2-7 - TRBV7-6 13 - CASSLAREYEQYF TGTGCCAGCAGCTTAGCGCGCGAGTACGAGCAGTACTTC